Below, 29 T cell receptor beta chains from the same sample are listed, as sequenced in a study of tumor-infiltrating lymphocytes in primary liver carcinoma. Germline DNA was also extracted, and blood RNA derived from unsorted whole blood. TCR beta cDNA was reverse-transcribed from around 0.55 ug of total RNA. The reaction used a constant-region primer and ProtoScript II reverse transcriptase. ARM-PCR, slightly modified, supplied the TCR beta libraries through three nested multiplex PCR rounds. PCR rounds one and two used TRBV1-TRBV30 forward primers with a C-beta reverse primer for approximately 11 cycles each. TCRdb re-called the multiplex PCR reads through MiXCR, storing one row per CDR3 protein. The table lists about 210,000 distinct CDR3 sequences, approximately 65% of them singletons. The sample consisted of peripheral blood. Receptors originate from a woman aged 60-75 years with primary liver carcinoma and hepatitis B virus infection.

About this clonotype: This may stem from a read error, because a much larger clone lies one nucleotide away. CDR3 in DNA: TGTGCCAGCAGCTTACAGACTGGCGGGAGATTGAATGAGCAGTTCTTC. This gives the protein CASSLQTGGRLNEQFF. The chain links TRBV7-8 to TRBJ2-1; 7 nucleotides align to TRBD2. The CDR3 runs 16 residues. The V segment lost 2 bases and the J segment 7 bases; nucleotides outside the gene matches: 11. Germline lookup yields CDR1 SGHVS and CDR2 FQNEAQ.

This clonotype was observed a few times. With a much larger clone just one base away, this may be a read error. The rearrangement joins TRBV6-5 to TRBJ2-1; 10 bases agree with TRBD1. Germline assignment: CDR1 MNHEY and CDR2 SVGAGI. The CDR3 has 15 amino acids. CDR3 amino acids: CVSSYGGQGTNEQFF. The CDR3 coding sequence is TGTGTCAGCAGTTACGGGGGACAGGGGACCAATGAGCAGTTCTTC.

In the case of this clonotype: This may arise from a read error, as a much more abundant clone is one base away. The CDR3 coding sequence is TGTGCCAGCAGACCAGGACTCGGGGCCAAAAACATTCAGTACTTC. It specifies CASRPGLGAKNIQYF. The chain carries TRBV28 and TRBJ2-4, with a tentative D call TRBD2 (5 bases). CDR3 length: 15 amino acids. Trimming took off 6 bases at V and 1 base at J, with 13 bases between the two ends. Germline V CDR1 and CDR2: MDHEN, SYDVKM.

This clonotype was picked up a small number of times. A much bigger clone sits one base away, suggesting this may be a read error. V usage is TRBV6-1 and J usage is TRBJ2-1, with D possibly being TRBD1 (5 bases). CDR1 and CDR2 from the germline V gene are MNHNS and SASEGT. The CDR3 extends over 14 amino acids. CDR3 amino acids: CASRNRSLYKEQFF. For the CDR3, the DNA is TGTGCCAGCAGAAACAGGTCCCTCTACAAAGAGCAGTTCTTC.

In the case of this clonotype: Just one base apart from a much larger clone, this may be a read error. The CDR3 region is CASQEQGNYGHTF. The CDR3 region has the DNA TGTGCCAGCCAAGAACAGGGCAACTATGGCCACACCTTC. The chain carries TRBV6-1 and TRBJ1-2, with D maybe TRBD1 (6 bases). CDR1 and CDR2 (germline): MNHNS, SASEGT. The length of the CDR3 is 13 residues.

The CDR3, as DNA: TGTGCCAGCATCCGGAACGGCCCGGTAACTAATGAAAAACTGTTTTTT. Residues: CASIRNGPVTNEKLFF. The V and J genes are TRBV4-2 and TRBJ1-4; D unresolved. V lost 7 bases, J lost 1 base, and 16 bases lay in between. CDR1 is LGHNA, CDR2 YNFKEQ, per germline. The CDR3 is made up of 16 amino acids.

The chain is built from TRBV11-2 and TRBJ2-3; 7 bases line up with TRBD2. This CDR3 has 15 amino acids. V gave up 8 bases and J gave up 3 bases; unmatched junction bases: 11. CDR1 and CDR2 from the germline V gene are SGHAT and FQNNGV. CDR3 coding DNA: TGTGCCAGCTGCTCCCGGGGAGGGGAGACAGATACGCAGTATTTT. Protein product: CASCSRGGETDTQYF.

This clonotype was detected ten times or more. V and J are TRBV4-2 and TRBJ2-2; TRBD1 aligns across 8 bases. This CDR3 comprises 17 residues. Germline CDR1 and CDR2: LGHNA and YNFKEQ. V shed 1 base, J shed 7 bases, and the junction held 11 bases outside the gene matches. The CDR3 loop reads CASSQAAGQDFLGELFF. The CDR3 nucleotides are TGTGCCAGCAGCCAAGCCGCGGGACAGGACTTCCTCGGGGAGCTGTTTTTT.

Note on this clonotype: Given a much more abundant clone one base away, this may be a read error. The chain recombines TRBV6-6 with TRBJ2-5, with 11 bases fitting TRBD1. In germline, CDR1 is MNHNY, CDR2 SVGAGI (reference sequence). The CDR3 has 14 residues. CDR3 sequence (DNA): TGTACCAGCACCGGGACAGGGGGTAAAGAGACCCAGTACTTC. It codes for CTSTGTGGKETQYF.

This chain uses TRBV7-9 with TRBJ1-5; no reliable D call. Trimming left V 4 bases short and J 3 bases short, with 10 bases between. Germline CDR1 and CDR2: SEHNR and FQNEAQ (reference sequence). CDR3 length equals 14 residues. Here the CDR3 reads CASSSGPINQPQHF. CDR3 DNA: TGTGCCAGCAGCTCCGGCCCAATCAATCAGCCCCAGCATTTT. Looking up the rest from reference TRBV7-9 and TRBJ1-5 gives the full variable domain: DTGVSQNPRHKITKRGQNVTFRCDPISEHNRLYWYRQTLGQGPEFLTYFQNEAQLEKSRLLSDRFSAERPKGSFSTLEIQRTEQGDSAMYLCASSSGPINQPQHFGDGTRLSIL.

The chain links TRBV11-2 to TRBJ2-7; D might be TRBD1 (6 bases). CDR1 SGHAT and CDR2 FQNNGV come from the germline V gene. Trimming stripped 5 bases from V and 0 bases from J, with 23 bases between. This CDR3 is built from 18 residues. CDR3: CASSSSSDGTWSSYEQYF. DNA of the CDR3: TGTGCCAGCAGCAGCTCATCGGACGGGACATGGAGCTCCTACGAGCAGTACTTC.

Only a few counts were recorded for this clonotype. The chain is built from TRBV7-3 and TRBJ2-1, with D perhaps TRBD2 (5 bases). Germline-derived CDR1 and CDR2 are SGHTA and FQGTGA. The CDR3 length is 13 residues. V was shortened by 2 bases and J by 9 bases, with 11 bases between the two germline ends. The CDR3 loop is CASSLFRESEQFF. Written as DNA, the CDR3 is TGTGCCAGCAGCTTATTTCGGGAATCTGAGCAGTTCTTC. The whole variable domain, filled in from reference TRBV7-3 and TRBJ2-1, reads GAGVSQTPSNKVTEKGKYVELRCDPISGHTALYWYRQSLGQGPEFLIYFQGTGAADDSGLPNDRFFAVRPEGSVSTLKIQRTERGDSAVYLCASSLFRESEQFFGPGTRLTVL.

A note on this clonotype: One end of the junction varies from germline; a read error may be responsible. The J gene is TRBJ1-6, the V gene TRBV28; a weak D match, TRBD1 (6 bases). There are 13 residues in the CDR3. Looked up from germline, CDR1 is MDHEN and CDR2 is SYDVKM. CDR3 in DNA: TGCGCCAGCAAGGGACAAGTGAATTCACTCCTCCACTTT. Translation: CASKGQVNSLLHF. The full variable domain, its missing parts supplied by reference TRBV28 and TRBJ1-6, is DVKVTQSSRYLVKRTGEKVFLECVQDMDHENMFWYRQDPGLGLRLIYFSYDVKMKEKGDIPEGYSVSREKKERFSLILESASTNQTSMYLCASKGQVNSLLHFGNGTRLTVT.

In nucleotides, the CDR3 is TGTGCCAGCAGCCTAACGACTAGCGGGAGGGCCGGCTCGGAGACCCAGTACTTC. This encodes CASSLTTSGRAGSETQYF. The chain links TRBV4-2 to TRBJ2-5, with 14 bases identical to TRBD2. Unmatched junction bases numbered 12, after V lost 4 bases and J lost 5 bases. CDR3 size: 18 residues. Looked up from germline, CDR1 is LGHNA and CDR2 is YNFKEQ.

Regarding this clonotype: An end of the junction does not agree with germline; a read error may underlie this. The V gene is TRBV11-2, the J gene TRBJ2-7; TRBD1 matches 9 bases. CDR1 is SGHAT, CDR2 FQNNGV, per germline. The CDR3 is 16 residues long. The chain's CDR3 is CTSCPNRGQYPYEQYF. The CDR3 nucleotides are TGTACCAGCTGCCCGAACAGGGGGCAGTATCCCTACGAGCAGTACTTC.

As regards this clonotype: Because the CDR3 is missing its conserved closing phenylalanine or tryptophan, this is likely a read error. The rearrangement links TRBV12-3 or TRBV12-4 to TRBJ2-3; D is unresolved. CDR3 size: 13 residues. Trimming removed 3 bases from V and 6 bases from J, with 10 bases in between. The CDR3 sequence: CASSLVVGDTQYL. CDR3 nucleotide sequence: TGTGCCAGCAGTTTGGTAGTCGGTGATACGCAGTATTTA.

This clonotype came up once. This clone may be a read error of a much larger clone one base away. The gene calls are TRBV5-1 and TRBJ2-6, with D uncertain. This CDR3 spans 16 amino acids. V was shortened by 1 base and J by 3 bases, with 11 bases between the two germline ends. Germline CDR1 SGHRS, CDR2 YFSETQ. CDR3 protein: CASSLSLCNGANVLTF. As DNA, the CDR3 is TGCGCCAGCAGCTTGAGTTTGTGCAATGGGGCCAACGTCCTGACTTTC. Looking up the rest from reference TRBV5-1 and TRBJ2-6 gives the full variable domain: KAGVTQTPRYLIKTRGQQVTLSCSPISGHRSVSWYQQTPGQGLQFLFEYFSETQRNKGNFPGRFSGRQFSNSRSEMNVSTLELGDSALYLCASSLSLCNGANVLTFGAGSRLTVL.

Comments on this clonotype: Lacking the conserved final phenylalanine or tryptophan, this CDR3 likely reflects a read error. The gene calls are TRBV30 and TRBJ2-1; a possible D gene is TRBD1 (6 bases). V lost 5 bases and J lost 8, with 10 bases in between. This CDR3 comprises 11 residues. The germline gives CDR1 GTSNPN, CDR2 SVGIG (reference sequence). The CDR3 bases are TGTGCCTGGGGGCAGGGGCATGAGCAGTTCCTC. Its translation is CAWGQGHEQFL.

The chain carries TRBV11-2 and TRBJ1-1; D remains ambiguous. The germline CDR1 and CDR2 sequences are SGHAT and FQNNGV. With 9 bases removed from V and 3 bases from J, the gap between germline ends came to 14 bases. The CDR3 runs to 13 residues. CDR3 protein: CARSSVYYTEAFF. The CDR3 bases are TGTGCCAGGAGCAGTGTTTACTACACTGAAGCTTTCTTT.

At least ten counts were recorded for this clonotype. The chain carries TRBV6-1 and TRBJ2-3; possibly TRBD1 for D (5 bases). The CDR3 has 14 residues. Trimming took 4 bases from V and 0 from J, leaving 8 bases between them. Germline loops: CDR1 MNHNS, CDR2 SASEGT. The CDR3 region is CASSVGQSTDTQYF. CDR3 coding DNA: TGTGCCAGCAGTGTGGGGCAGAGCACAGATACGCAGTATTTT.

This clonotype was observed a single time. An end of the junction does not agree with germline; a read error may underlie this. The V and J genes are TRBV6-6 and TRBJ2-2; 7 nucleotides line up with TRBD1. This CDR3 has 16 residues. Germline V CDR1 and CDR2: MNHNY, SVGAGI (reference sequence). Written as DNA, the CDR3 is TGTGCCAGCAGCAAGACCGGGACAGTGAACACCGGGGAGCTGGTTTTT. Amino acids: CASSKTGTVNTGELVF.

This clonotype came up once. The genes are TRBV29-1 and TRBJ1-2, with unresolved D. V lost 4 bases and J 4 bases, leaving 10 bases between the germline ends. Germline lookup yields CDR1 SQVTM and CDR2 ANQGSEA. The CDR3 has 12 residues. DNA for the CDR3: TGCAGCGTTGCAGGCGGATCCTATGGCTACACCTTC. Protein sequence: CSVAGGSYGYTF.

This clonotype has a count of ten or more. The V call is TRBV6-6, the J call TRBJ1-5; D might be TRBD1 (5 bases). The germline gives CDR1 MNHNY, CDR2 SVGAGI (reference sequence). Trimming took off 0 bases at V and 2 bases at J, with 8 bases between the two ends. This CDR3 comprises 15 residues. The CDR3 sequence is CASSYSSGRNQPQHF. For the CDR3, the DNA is TGTGCCAGCAGTTACTCGTCGGGGCGCAATCAGCCCCAGCATTTT.

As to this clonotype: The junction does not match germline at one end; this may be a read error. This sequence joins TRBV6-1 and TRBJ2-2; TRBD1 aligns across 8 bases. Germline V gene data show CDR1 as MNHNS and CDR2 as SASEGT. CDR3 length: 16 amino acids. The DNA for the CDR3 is TGTGCCAGCAGCATATTGACAGGGGAGAACACCGGGAAGCTGTTTTTT. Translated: CASSILTGENTGKLFF.

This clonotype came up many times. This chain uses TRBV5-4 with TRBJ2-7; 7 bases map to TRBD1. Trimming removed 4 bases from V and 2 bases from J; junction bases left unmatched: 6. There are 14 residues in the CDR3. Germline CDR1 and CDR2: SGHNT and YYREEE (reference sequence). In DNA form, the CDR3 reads TGTGCCAGCAGCCCCGGGACAGTACCCTACGAGCAGTACTTC. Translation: CASSPGTVPYEQYF.

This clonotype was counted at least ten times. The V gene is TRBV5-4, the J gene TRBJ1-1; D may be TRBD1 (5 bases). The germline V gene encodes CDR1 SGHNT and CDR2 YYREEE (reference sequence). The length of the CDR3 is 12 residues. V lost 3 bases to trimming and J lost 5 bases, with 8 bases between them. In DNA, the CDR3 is TGTGCCAGCAGCTCCAGGGATACTGAAGCTTTCTTT. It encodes CASSSRDTEAFF.

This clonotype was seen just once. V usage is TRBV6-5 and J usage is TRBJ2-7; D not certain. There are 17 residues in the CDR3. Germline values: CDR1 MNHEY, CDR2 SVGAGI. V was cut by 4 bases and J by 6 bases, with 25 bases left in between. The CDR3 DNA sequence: TGTGCCAGCAGTTCCCTGCCCCTAGGTCTAGGTCCCCTCGAGCAGTACTTC. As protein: CASSSLPLGLGPLEQYF.

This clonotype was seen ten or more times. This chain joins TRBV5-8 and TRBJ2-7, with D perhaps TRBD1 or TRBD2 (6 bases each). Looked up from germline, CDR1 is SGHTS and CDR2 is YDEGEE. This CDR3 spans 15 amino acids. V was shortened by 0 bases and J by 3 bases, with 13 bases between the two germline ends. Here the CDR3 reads CASSLEQGLDYEQYF. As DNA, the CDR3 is TGTGCCAGCAGCTTGGAACAGGGACTTGACTACGAGCAGTACTTC.

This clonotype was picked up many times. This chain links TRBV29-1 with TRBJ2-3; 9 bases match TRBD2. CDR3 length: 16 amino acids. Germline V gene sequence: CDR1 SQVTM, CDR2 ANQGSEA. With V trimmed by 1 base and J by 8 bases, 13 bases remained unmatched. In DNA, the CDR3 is TGCAGCGTTGAAGGGGGGCTAGCGGGATTGATTGGTACGCAGTATTTT. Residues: CSVEGGLAGLIGTQYF.